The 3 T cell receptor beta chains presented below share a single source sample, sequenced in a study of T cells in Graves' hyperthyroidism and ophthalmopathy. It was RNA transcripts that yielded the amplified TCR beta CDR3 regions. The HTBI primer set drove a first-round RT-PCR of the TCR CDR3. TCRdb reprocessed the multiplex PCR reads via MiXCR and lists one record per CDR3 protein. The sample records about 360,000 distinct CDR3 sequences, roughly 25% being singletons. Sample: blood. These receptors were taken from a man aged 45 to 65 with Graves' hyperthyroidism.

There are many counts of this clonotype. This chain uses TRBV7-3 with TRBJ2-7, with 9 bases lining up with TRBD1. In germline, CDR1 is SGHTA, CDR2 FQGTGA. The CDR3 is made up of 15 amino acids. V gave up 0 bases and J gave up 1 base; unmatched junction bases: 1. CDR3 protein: CASSLTGTGSYEQYF. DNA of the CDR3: TGTGCCAGCAGCTTAACCGGGACAGGGTCCTACGAGCAGTACTTC.

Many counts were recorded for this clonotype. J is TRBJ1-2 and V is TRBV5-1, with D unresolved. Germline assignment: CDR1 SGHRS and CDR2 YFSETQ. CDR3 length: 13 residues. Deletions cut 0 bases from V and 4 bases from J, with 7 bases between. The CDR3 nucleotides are TGCGCCAGCAGCTTGGATCGATCCTATGGCTACACCTTC. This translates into CASSLDRSYGYTF.

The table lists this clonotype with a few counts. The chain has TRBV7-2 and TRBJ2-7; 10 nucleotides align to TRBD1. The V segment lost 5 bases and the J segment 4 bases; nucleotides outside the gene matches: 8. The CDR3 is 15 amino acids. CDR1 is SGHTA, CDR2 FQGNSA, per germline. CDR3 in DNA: TGTGCCAGCAGCGAATACCGGGACAGGGGTTACGAGCAGTACTTC. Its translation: CASSEYRDRGYEQYF.